The T cell receptor (beta chain) under discussion was sequenced for a study of blood T cell repertoires in COVID-19. Assay: immunoSEQ multiplex PCR; the TCRdb copy retains only in-frame clones and omits some. This repertoire shows about 35,000 clones, about 81% found once; its top ten account for over 35%. Germline CDR1 LNHDA, CDR2 SQIVND (reference sequence). Trimming pared 5 bases from V and 4 bases from J, leaving 18 bases between. The CDR3 is 16 residues long. The sequenced sample was peripheral blood. This chain links TRBV19 with TRBJ1-5, with D unclear. The receptor was derived from a man of 80 years or more with acute or convalescent COVID-19. The chain's CDR3 is CASSSTRGHRNQPQHF. The CDR3, as DNA: TGTGCCAGTAGTTCAACACGCGGGCACCGAAATCAGCCCCAGCATTTT.